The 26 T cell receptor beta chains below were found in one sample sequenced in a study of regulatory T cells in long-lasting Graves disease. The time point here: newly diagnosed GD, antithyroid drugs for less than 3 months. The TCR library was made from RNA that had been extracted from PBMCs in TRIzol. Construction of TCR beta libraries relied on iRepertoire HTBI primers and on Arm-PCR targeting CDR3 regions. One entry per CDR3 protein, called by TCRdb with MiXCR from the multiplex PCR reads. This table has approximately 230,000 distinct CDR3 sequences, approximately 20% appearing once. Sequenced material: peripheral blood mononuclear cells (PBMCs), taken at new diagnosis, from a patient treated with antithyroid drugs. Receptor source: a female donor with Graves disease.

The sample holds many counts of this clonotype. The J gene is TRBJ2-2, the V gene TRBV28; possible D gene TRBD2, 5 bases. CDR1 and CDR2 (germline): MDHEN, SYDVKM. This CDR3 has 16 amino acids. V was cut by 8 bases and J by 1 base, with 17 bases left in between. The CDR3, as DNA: TGTGCCAGCCTTTCACCGCGGGCGATGAACACCGGGGAGCTGTTTTTT. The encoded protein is CASLSPRAMNTGELFF.

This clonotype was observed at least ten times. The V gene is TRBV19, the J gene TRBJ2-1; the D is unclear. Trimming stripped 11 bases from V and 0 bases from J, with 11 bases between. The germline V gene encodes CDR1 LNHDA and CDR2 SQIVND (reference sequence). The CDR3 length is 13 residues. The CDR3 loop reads CAPLRSSYNEQFF. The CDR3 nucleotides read TGTGCCCCCCTTAGGAGCTCCTACAATGAGCAGTTCTTC. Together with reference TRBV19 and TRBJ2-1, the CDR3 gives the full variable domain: DGGITQSPKYLFRKEGQNVTLSCEQNLNHDAMYWYRQDPGQGLRLIYYSQIVNDFQKGDIAEGYSVSREKKESFPLTVTSAQKNPTAFYLCAPLRSSYNEQFFGPGTRLTVL.

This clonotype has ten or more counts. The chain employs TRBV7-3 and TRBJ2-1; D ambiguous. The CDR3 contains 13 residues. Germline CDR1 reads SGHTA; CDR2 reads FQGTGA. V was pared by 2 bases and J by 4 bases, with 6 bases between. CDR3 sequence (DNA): TGTGCCAGCAGCTTAGGGCGGTACAATGAGCAGTTCTTC. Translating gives CASSLGRYNEQFF.

The CDR3 region is CSARKLAGYTDTQYF. CDR3 DNA: TGCAGTGCTAGGAAACTAGCCGGATACACAGATACGCAGTATTTT. The chain combines TRBV20-1 with TRBJ2-3; D perhaps matches TRBD2 (6 bases). The V end was cut by 3 bases, the J end by 2 bases, with 15 bases between. CDR3 size: 15 residues. Germline values: CDR1 DFQATT, CDR2 SNEGSKA (reference sequence).

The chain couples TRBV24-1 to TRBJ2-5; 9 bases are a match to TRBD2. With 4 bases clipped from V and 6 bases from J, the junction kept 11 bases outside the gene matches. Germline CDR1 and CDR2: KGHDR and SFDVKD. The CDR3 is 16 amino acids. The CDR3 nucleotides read TGTGCCACCAGTGAGGGCGGGAGGGCCTTTTGGAAGACCCAGTACTTC. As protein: CATSEGGRAFWKTQYF.

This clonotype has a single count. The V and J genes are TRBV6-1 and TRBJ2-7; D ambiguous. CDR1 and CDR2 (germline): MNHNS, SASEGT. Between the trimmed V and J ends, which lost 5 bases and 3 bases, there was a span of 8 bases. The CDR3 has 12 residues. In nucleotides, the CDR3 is TGTGCCAGCAGTAAGTGGGGCTACGAGCAGTACTTC. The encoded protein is CASSKWGYEQYF.

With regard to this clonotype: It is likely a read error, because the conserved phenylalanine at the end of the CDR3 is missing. CDR3 protein: CASSPHVQETQYL. The CDR3, as DNA: TGTGCCAGCAGCCCTCACGTCCAAGAGACCCAGTACCTC. V gene TRBV9 combines with J gene TRBJ2-5; D call uncertain. Trimming cost V 4 bases and J 1 base, with 8 bases left between them. CDR1 SGDLS and CDR2 YYNGEE come from the germline V gene. CDR3 length: 13 amino acids.

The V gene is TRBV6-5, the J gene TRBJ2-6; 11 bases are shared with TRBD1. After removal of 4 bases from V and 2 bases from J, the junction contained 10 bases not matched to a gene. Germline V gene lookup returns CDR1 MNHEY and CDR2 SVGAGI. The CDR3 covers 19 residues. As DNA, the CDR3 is TGTGCCAGCAGTTCCCCGGGGACAGGGGGTTCGGCTGGGGCCAACGTCCTGACTTTC. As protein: CASSSPGTGGSAGANVLTF.

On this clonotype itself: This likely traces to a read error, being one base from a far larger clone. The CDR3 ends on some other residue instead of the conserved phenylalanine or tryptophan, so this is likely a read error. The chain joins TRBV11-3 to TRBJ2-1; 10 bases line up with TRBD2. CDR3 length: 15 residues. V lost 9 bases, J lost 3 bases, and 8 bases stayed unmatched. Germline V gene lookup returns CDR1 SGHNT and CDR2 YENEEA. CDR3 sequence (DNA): TGTGCCAGTAGCAACTCTAGCGGGAGCTACAATGAGCAGTTCCTC. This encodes CASSNSSGSYNEQFL.

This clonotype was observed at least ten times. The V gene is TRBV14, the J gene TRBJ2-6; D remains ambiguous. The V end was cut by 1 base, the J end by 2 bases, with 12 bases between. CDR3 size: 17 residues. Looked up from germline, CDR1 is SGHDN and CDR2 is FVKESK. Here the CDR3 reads CASSQGSANPGANVLTF. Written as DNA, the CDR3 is TGTGCCAGCAGCCAAGGATCCGCCAATCCTGGGGCCAACGTCCTGACTTTC.

CDR3 sequence: CASSEASGGGGGPQHF. The CDR3 DNA reads as TGTGCCAGCAGTGAAGCGTCCGGGGGCGGTGGTGGGCCCCAGCATTTT. J is TRBJ1-5 and V is TRBV2; a weak D match, TRBD1 (6 bases). Trimming removed 0 bases at V and 9 bases at J, with 18 bases between. Germline assignment: CDR1 SNHLY and CDR2 FYNNEI. The CDR3 spans 16 residues.

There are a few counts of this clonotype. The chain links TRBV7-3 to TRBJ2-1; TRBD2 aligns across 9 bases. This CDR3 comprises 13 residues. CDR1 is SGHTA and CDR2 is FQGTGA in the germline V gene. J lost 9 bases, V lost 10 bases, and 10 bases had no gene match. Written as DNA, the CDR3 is TGTGCCACCCAGTCCAGCGGGAGGAGTGAGCAGTTCTTC. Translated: CATQSSGRSEQFF.

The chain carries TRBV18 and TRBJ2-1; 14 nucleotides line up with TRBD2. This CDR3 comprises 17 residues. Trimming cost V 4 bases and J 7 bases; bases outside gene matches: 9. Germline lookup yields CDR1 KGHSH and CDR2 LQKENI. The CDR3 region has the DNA TGTGCCAGCTCACAGGGACTAGCGGGAGTTCTATGGAATGAGCAGTTCTTC. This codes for CASSQGLAGVLWNEQFF.

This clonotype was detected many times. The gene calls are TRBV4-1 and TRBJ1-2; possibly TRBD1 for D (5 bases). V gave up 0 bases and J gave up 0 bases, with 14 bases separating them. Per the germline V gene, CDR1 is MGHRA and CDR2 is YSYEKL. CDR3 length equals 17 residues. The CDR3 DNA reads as TGCGCCAGCAGCCAAGATGTTGGGGCCCGAGCTAACTATGGCTACACCTTC. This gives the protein CASSQDVGARANYGYTF.

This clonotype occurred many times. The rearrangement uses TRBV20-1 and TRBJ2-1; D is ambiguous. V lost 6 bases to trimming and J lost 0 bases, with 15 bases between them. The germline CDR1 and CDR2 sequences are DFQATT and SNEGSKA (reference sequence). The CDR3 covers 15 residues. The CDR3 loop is CSAGSTTSSYNEQFF. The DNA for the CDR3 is TGCAGTGCAGGGTCCACTACCAGCTCCTACAATGAGCAGTTCTTC.

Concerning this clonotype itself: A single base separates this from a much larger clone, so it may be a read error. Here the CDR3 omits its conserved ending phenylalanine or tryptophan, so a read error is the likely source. The CDR3 spells CASSMRGNTEAFS. CDR3 nucleotides: TGTGCCAGTAGTATGAGGGGGAACACTGAAGCTTTCTCT. The chain couples TRBV19 to TRBJ1-1; perhaps TRBD1 as D (5 bases). The V end lost 3 bases, the J end lost 1 base, and 6 bases lay between the germline ends. In germline, CDR1 is LNHDA, CDR2 SQIVND (reference sequence). CDR3 length: 13 residues.

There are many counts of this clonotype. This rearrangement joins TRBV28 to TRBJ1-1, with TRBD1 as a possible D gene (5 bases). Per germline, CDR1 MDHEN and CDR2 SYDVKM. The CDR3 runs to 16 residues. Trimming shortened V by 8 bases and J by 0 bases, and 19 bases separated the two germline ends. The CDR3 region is CASPPPGRAMNTEAFF. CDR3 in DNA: TGTGCCAGCCCTCCTCCGGGACGGGCGATGAACACTGAAGCTTTCTTT.

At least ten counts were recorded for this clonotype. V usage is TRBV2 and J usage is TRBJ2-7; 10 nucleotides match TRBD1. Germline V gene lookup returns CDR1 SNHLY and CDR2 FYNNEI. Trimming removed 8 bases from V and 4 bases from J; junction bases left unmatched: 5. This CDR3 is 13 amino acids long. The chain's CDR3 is CASYGTGEYEQYF. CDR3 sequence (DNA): TGTGCCAGCTATGGGACAGGGGAGTACGAGCAGTACTTC. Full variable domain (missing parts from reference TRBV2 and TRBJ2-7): EPEVTQTPSHQVTQMGQEVILRCVPISNHLYFYWYRQILGQKVEFLVSFYNNEISEKSEIFDDQFSVERPDGSNFTLKIRSTKLEDSAMYFCASYGTGEYEQYFGPGTRLTVT.

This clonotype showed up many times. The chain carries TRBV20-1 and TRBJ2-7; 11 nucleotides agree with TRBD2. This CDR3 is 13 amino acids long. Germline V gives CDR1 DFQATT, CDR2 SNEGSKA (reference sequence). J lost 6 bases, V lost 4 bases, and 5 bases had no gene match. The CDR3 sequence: CSATTSGTSEQYF. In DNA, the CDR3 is TGCAGTGCTACGACTAGCGGGACCTCCGAGCAGTACTTC.

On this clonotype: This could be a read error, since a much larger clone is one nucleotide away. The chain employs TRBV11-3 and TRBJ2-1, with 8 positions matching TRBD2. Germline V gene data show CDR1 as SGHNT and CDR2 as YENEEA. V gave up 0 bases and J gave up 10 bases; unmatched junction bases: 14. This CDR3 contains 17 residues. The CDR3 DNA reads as TGTGCCAGCAGCTTAGAGGCCAGCGGGAGAGGTTTCTACGAGCAGTTCTTC. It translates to CASSLEASGRGFYEQFF.

CDR3: CASSPRRRTEAFF. The CDR3 coding sequence is TGTGCCAGCAGCCCCAGACGGAGGACTGAAGCTTTCTTT. The gene calls are TRBV7-8 and TRBJ1-1; D is undetermined. The V gene lost 5 bases and the J gene lost 5 bases, with 12 bases spanning the gap. Germline CDR1 SGHVS, CDR2 FQNEAQ. The CDR3 contains 13 residues.

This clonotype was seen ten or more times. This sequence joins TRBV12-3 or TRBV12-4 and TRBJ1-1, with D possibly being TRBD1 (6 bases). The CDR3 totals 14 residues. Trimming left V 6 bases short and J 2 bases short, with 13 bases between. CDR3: CASSQGQLNTEAFF. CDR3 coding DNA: TGTGCCAGCAGCCAAGGACAGCTAAACACTGAAGCTTTCTTT.

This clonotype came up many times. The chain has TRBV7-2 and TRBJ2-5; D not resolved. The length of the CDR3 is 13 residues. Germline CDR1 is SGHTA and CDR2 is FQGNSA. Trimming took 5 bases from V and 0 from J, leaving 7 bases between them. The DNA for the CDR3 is TGTGCCAGCAGCGGTTACAACCAAGAGACCCAGTACTTC. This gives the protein CASSGYNQETQYF.

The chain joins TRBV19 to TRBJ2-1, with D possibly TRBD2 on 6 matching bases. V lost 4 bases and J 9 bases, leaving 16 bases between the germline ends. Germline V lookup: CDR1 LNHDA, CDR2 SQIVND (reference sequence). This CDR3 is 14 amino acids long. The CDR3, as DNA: TGTGCCAGTAGTACCCGGGGGAGTAGATTTGAGCAGTTCTTC. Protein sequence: CASSTRGSRFEQFF.

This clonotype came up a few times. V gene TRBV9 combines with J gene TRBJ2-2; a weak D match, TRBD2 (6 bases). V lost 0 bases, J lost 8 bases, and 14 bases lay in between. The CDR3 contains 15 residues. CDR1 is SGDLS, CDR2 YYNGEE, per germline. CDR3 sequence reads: CASSVGDFRWGELFF. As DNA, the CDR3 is TGTGCCAGCAGCGTAGGGGACTTTCGTTGGGGGGAGCTGTTTTTT.

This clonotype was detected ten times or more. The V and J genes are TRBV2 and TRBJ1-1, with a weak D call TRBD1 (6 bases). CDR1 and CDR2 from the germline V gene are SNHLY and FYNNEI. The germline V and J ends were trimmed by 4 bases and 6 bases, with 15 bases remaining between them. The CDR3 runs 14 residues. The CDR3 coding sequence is TGTGCCAGCAGTGTGGGGGCCCGGGGCGCTGAAGCTTTCTTT. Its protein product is CASSVGARGAEAFF.